This TCR beta chain was captured in a study of CD8 T cells in Susac syndrome. Deletions cut 5 bases from V and 5 bases from J, with 15 bases between. Germline lookup yields CDR1 SGHAT and CDR2 FQDESV (reference sequence). This CDR3 region has 14 residues. cDNA came from approximately 0.5 to 1 ug RNA primed by random hexamers. Amplification of TCR beta CDR3 was carried out by immunoSEQ multiplex PCR, which covered 54 Vbeta and 13 Jbeta segments. Via MiXCR, TCRdb re-called the immunoSEQ multiplex PCR reads, giving one row per CDR3 protein. Here the sample spans 180,000 or so distinct CDR3 sequences, about 95% being singletons.

Sequencing was performed on CD4+ T cells from PBMCs. The chain uses TRBV11-1 and TRBJ2-5, with a tentative D call TRBD2 (6 bases). The source is a human donor with multiple sclerosis. The CDR3 DNA reads TGTGCCAGCAGCACAACGGGGGATGGGGAGACCCAGTACTTC. Translated, it gives CASSTTGDGETQYF.